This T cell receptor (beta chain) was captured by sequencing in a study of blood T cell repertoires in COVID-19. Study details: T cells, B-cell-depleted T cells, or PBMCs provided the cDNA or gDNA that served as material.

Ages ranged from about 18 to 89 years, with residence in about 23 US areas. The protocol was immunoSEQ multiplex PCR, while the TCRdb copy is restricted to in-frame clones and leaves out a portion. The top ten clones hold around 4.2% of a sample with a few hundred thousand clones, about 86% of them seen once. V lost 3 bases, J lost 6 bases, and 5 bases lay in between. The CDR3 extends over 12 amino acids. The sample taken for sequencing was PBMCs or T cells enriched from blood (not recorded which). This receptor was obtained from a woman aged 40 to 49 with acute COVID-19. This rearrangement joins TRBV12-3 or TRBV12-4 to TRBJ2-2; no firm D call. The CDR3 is CASSFSAGELFF. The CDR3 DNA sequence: TGTGCCAGCAGTTTTAGTGCCGGGGAGCTGTTTTTT.